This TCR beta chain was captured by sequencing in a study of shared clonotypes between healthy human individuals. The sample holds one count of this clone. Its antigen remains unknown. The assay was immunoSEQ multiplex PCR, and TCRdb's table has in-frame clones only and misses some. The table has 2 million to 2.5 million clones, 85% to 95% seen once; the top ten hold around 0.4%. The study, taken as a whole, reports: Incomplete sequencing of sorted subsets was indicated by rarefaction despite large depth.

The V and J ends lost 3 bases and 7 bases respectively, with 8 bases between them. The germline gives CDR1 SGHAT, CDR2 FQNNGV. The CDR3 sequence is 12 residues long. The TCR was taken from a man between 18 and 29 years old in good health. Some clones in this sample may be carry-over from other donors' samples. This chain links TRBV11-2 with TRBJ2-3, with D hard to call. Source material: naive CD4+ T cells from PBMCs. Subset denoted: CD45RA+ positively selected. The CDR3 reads CASSFIDNTQYF. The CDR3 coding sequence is TGTGCCAGCAGCTTTATTGACAATACGCAGTATTTT.